A selection of T cell receptor beta chains follows, all from one sample in a study of stem cell transplantation in POMP-related autoinflammatory disease. The protocol was immunoSEQ multiplex PCR, while the TCRdb copy is restricted to in-frame clones and leaves out a portion. The data hold some 10,000 clones, with roughly 80% observed a single time. The sequences come from CD4+ T cells from PBMCs, collected after stem cell transplantation. All receptors come from a human patient with POMP-related autoinflammation and immune dysregulation (PRAID). The graft donor may be the source of some T cells. Each CDR3 is given with its conserved first and last residue. The D gene is left open where the match is weak. Not all rows give a size; the values are once, few, many and, for expanded clones, a class.

V: TRBV12-2
size: once
length: 20
D: -
J: TRBJ2-7
CDR3: CASRQHEGTSGPDSSYEQYF
DNA: TGTGCAAGTCGCCAACATGAGGGGACTAGCGGCCCCGACAGCTCCTACGAGCAGTACTTC

V: TRBV29-1
size: few
length: 12
D: -
J: TRBJ1-4
CDR3: CSVDLNNEKLFF
DNA: TGCAGCGTTGATCTGAACAATGAAAAACTGTTTTTT

V: TRBV19
size: -
length: 15
D: TRBD2
J: TRBJ2-1
CDR3: CASSSAASGNNEQFF
DNA: TGTGCCAGTAGTAGCGCGGCTAGCGGAAACAATGAGCAGTTCTTC

V: TRBV24-1
size: -
length: 15
D: -
J: TRBJ2-1
CDR3: CATSDLADTYNEQFF
DNA: TGTGCCACCAGTGATTTAGCGGACACCTACAATGAGCAGTTCTTC

V: TRBV5-1
size: -
length: 16
D: TRBD1
J: TRBJ1-1
CDR3: CASSTGGGAGVTEAFF
DNA: TGCGCCAGCAGCACGGGAGGGGGCGCTGGAGTCACTGAAGCTTTCTTT

V: TRBV5-1
size: -
length: 16
D: TRBD1
J: TRBJ2-3
CDR3: CASSADRALVTDTQYF
DNA: TGCGCCAGCAGCGCGGACAGGGCCCTTGTCACAGATACGCAGTATTTT

V: TRBV27
size: -
length: 20
D: TRBD2
J: TRBJ2-3
CDR3: CASSPRASGRASPAGDTQYF
DNA: TGTGCCAGCAGTCCCCGCGCCAGCGGGAGGGCCAGCCCCGCAGGGGATACGCAGTATTTT

V: TRBV28
size: few
length: 18
D: TRBD1
J: TRBJ2-6
CDR3: CASSFRPGQGSGANVLTF
DNA: TGTGCCAGCAGTTTCCGCCCGGGACAGGGGTCAGGGGCCAACGTCCTGACTTTC

V: TRBV3-1/TRBV3-2
size: -
length: 13
D: TRBD2
J: TRBJ2-1
CDR3: CASSKREDNEQFF
DNA: TGTGCCAGCAGCAAGCGGGAGGACAATGAGCAGTTCTTC

V: TRBV3-1/TRBV3-2
size: -
length: 18
D: TRBD2
J: TRBJ2-2
CDR3: CASTPTLADIRDTGELFF
DNA: TGTGCCAGCACCCCTACTCTAGCGGATATTAGAGACACCGGGGAGCTGTTTTTT

V: TRBV11-3
size: -
length: 15
D: -
J: TRBJ2-3
CDR3: CASSLPWGFTDTQYF
DNA: TGTGCCAGCAGCCTGCCGTGGGGGTTCACAGATACGCAGTATTTT

V: TRBV7-9
size: -
length: 13
D: -
J: TRBJ1-1
CDR3: CASSLRGNTEAFF
DNA: TGTGCCAGCAGCTTAAGGGGGAACACTGAAGCTTTCTTT

V: TRBV6-2/TRBV6-3
size: -
length: 16
D: -
J: TRBJ2-7
CDR3: CASSQTGGGGYYEQYF
DNA: TGTGCCAGCAGTCAAACCGGGGGCGGAGGCTACTACGAGCAGTACTTC

V: TRBV2
size: -
length: 18
D: TRBD2
J: TRBJ2-1
CDR3: CASRFEMSGLAGGNEQFF
DNA: TGTGCCAGCAGATTTGAGATGTCTGGACTAGCGGGAGGGAATGAGCAGTTCTTC

V: TRBV7-9
size: -
length: 14
D: -
J: TRBJ2-7
CDR3: CASSLGGQTYEQYF
DNA: TGTGCCAGCAGCTTAGGGGGCCAGACCTACGAGCAGTACTTC

V: TRBV14
size: -
length: 14
D: TRBD2
J: TRBJ2-7
CDR3: CASRLSGRSYEQYF
DNA: TGTGCCAGCAGACTTAGCGGGAGGAGCTACGAGCAGTACTTC